This TCR beta chain was recorded in a study of cytomegalovirus exposure and HLA in healthy donors. Germline V gene data show CDR1 as PRHDT and CDR2 as FYEKMQ (reference sequence). The V gene end was trimmed by 2 bases and the J gene end by 5 bases; junction bases not matched to a gene: 14. The CDR3 spans 20 residues. Remarks on this clone: No antigen is known for it.

Whole-study findings and limits: A list of 164 TCR beta chains associated with cytomegalovirus was given. It was found in a later analysis that first-cohort TCR clusters tended to co-occur in the approximately 130 validation repertoires. Published work reported that the classifier diagnosed cytomegalovirus status with high specificity and sensitivity. There were a few CMV-associated chains whose specificity for CMV antigens was confirmed in vitro.

The repertoire was sequenced with immunoSEQ multiplex PCR; TCRdb's copy has only in-frame clones and lacks some. Of about 98,000 clones listed, 70% to 90% are singletons. The source is a woman aged 25 to 39 in good health and CMV-seronegative. V gene TRBV13 combines with J gene TRBJ2-3, with TRBD2 matching over 15 bases. Material: PBMCs. CDR3 residues: CASSLYSRTSGRASGDTQYF. CDR3 nucleotide sequence: TGTGCCAGCAGCTTATATTCCAGGACTAGCGGGAGGGCAAGTGGAGATACGCAGTATTTT.